This record concerns one TCR beta chain sequence. This entry comes from a study of blood T cell dynamics during melanoma immunotherapy. DNA loading was fixed at roughly 360 ng for all bulk PBMC samples. The method was immunoSEQ multiplex PCR; TCRdb's version includes in-frame clones alone and lacks a portion of them. The sample carries about 4,300 clones, around 79% recorded once. Germline CDR1 SNHLY, CDR2 FYNNEI. J gave up 8 bases and V 6 bases, and 11 bases lay outside the gene matches. The CDR3 covers 14 residues. Time point defined: week 3, after first cycle of checkpoint inhibitor. Response was assessed by RECIST 1.1 at 12 weeks, except a couple of rapid progressors. Patients had no prior systemic cancer treatment, immunosuppressants or other active cancers.

This sequence joins TRBV2 and TRBJ1-2; TRBD1 agrees at 8 bases. Sequenced here: blood, sampled from a patient treated with checkpoint blockade. This receptor was taken from a human donor with melanoma. Written as DNA, the CDR3 is TGTGCCAGCAGAGGGACAGGACTTATGCAGGGCTACACCTTC. This translates into CASRGTGLMQGYTF.